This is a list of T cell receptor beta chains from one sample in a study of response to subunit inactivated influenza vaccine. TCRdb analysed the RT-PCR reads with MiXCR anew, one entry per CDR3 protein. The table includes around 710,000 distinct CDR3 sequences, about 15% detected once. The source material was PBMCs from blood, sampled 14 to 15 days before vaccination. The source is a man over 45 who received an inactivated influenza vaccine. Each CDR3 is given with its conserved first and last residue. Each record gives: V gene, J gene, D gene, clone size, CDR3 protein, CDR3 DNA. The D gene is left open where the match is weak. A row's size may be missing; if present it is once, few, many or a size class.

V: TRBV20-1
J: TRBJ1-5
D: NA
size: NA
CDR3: CSARDYGRPTLNQPQHF
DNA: TGCAGTGCTAGAGATTATGGTAGGCCAACACTCAATCAGCCCCAGCATTTT

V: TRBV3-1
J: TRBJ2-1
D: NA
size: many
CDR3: CASSQDRTEPYNEQFF
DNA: TGTGCCAGCAGCCAAGATCGAACAGAACCCTACAATGAGCAGTTCTTC

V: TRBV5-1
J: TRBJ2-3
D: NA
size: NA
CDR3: CASSPSRLSTDTQYF
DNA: TGCGCCAGCAGCCCCTCCCGACTTAGCACAGATACGCAGTATTTT

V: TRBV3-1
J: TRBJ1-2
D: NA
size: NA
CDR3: CASSQGGGTGYTF
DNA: TGTGCCAGCAGCCAAGGTGGAGGGACTGGCTACACCTTC

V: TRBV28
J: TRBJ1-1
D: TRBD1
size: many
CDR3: CASSAGTANTEAFF
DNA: TGTGCCAGCAGTGCGGGGACAGCGAACACTGAAGCTTTCTTT

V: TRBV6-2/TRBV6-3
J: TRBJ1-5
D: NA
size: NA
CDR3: CASSSSPNGPQHF
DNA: TGTGCCAGCAGTTCGTCCCCTAACGGGCCCCAGCATTTT

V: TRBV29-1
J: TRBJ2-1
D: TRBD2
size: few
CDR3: CSVEGREQGFGNEQFF
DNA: TGCAGCGTTGAAGGGCGGGAGCAAGGCTTCGGCAATGAGCAGTTCTTC

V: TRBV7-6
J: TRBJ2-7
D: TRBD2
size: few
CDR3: CASSLSGTIAAYEQYF
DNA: TGTGCCAGCAGCTTAAGCGGGACTATAGCTGCCTACGAGCAGTACTTC

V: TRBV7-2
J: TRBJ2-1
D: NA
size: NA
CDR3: CASSSQGPSGSNEQFF
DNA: TGTGCCAGCAGCTCGCAGGGGCCCTCAGGATCCAATGAGCAGTTCTTC

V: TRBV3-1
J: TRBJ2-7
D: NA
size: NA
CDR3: CASSQDSPKTYEQYF
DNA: TGTGCCAGCAGCCAAGATTCCCCAAAGACCTACGAGCAGTACTTC

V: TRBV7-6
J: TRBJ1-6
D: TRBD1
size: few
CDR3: CASSPGGFVRSPLHF
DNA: TGTGCCAGCAGCCCAGGGGGCTTTGTGCGGTCACCCCTCCACTTT

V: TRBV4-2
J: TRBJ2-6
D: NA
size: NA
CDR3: CASSQDRSGANVLTF
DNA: TGTGCCAGCAGCCAAGATCGGTCTGGGGCCAACGTCCTGACTTTC

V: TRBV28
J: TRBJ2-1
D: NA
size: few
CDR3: CASSSLPIDEQFF
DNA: TGTGCCAGCAGTTCCCTTCCTATTGATGAGCAGTTCTTC

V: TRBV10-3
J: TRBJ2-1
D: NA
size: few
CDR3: CAISEVAMDEYNEQFF
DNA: TGTGCCATCAGTGAGGTGGCCATGGATGAATACAATGAGCAGTTCTTC

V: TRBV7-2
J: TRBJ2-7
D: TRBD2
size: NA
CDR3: CASSLQREDYEQYF
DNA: TGTGCCAGCAGCTTACAGCGGGAGGATTACGAGCAGTACTTC

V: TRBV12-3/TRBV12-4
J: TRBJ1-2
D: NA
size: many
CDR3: CASWDDGYTF
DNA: TGTGCCAGCTGGGACGATGGCTACACCTTC